The sequence of this T cell receptor (beta chain) was determined in a study of shared clonotypes between healthy human individuals. Some clones are missing from TCRdb's copy, which holds only in-frame ones; the method was immunoSEQ multiplex PCR. The data show under 2,500,000 clones, with approximately 96% seen just once and 0.13% held by the top ten. The CDR3 consists of 15 residues. Between the trimmed V and J ends, which lost 1 base and 4 bases, there was a span of 14 bases. The V gene's germline CDR1 is SGHNT and CDR2 YYREEE (reference sequence). Input material: naive CD4+ T cells sorted from blood. As for subset: CD45RA+ positively selected. The chain carries TRBV5-4 and TRBJ2-5; the D gene could be TRBD1 or TRBD2 (5 bases each). The sequence derives from a man between 18 and 35 years old in good health. This CDR3 is CASSLKGPGRETQYF. The DNA for the CDR3 is TGTGCCAGCAGCTTGAAGGGGCCTGGGAGAGAGACCCAGTACTTC.